These 26 T cell receptor beta chains were all obtained from the same sample, sequenced in a study of beta chain features in type 1 diabetes. Study results and caveats: Researchers report that Type 1 diabetes patients had moderately but significantly shorter TCRB CDR3s across all four CD4+ subsets.

The antigens for these receptors are not known. Sequenced material consisted of expressed TCRB transcripts (all of the isolated RNA was reverse transcribed). Clones were sequenced by immunoSEQ multiplex PCR, and TCRdb holds only the in-frame ones, with some missing. The table lists about 300,000 clones, roughly 13% of them singletons. Sequencing was carried out using naive CD4+ T cells from blood. The receptors derive from a woman younger than 35 with type 1 diabetes.

This clone has only a few counts. This chain links TRBV9 with TRBJ1-1; 7 bases fit TRBD1. This CDR3 has 12 amino acids. After removal of 4 bases from V and 5 bases from J, the junction contained 2 bases not matched to a gene. CDR1 and CDR2 from the germline V gene are SGDLS and YYNGEE. In DNA, the CDR3 is TGTGCCAGCAGCTTACAGGGGACTGAAGCTTTCTTT. Translation gives CASSLQGTEAFF.

This clone was detected only a few times. The V call is TRBV11-3, the J call TRBJ1-1; D may be TRBD1 (5 bases). The ends were cut back, 5 bases at V and 5 bases at J, with 15 bases in the middle. The CDR3 is made up of 14 amino acids. Germline CDR1 and CDR2: SGHNT and YENEEA. Here the CDR3 reads CASSENRGMTEAFF. CDR3 in DNA: TGTGCCAGCAGCGAAAACCGGGGGATGACTGAAGCTTTCTTT.

This clone appeared a few times. The chain uses TRBV30 and TRBJ1-4; D may be TRBD1 (6 bases). The CDR3 extends over 11 amino acids. Germline CDR1 is GTSNPN and CDR2 is SVGIG (reference sequence). V lost 3 bases and J 11 bases, leaving 10 bases between the germline ends. The CDR3 nucleotides are TGTGCCTGGAGCCCGGACAGTAAACTGTTTTTT. Translating gives CAWSPDSKLFF.

The sample holds a few counts of this clone. V gene TRBV5-1 combines with J gene TRBJ2-5; 8 bases match TRBD2. Germline V CDR1 and CDR2: SGHRS, YFSETQ. Trimming at V came to 2 bases and at J to 2 bases, leaving 5 bases not matched to a gene. The CDR3 is 15 amino acids. Here the CDR3 reads CASSLTGGVQETQYF. The CDR3 region has the DNA TGCGCCAGCAGCTTAACGGGAGGGGTTCAAGAGACCCAGTACTTC.

This clone has more than one count but fewer than ten. The V gene is TRBV29-1, the J gene TRBJ2-1; 10 bases line up with TRBD2. Trimming took 8 bases from V and 9 from J; bases not matched to a gene: 7. The germline V gene encodes CDR1 SQVTM and CDR2 ANQGSEA. CDR3 length: 12 amino acids. As DNA, the CDR3 is TGCAGCCTAACTAGCGGGATAGGTGAGCAGTTCTTC. This codes for CSLTSGIGEQFF.

This clone came up a few times. The V gene is TRBV29-1, the J gene TRBJ2-3; 7 nucleotides agree with TRBD1. V was clipped by 7 bases and J by 0 bases; unmatched bases: 16. Per the germline V gene, CDR1 is SQVTM and CDR2 is ANQGSEA. The CDR3 covers 17 residues. This CDR3 is CSAEDRAHTSSTDTQYF. In nucleotides, the CDR3 is TGCAGCGCGGAAGACAGGGCCCACACATCTAGCACAGATACGCAGTATTTT.

The chain couples TRBV7-3 to TRBJ2-5, with D perhaps matching TRBD1 (5 bases). The CDR3 is 13 amino acids. Trimming took off 5 bases at V and 3 bases at J, with 10 bases between the two ends. From germline, CDR1 is SGHTA and CDR2 FQGTGA. The DNA for the CDR3 is TGTGCCAGCAGCAATCAAGGGGAAGAGACCCAGTACTTC. Its translation is CASSNQGEETQYF.

The chain couples TRBV7-9 to TRBJ2-7; 8 nucleotides line up with TRBD2. The CDR3 has 15 amino acids. V dropped 1 base and J dropped 10; count of bases not matched to a gene: 12. Germline CDR1 is SEHNR and CDR2 is FQNEAQ (reference sequence). CDR3 bases: TGTGCCAGCAGCTTAGAAGAGCTGGGCGGGGGGAGACAGTACGTC. Its translation is CASSLEELGGGRQYV.

The chain is built from TRBV7-9 and TRBJ2-1, with a weak D call TRBD2 (6 bases). Germline V CDR1 and CDR2: SEHNR, FQNEAQ (reference sequence). Trimming pared 5 bases from V and 6 bases from J, leaving 8 bases between. The CDR3 extends over 12 amino acids. The CDR3: CASSELANEQFF. The CDR3 nucleotides are TGTGCCAGCAGCGAACTAGCCAATGAGCAGTTCTTC.

The rearrangement joins TRBV2 to TRBJ2-2, with TRBD2 as a possible D gene (5 bases). The germline gives CDR1 SNHLY, CDR2 FYNNEI. V lost 9 bases and J 0 bases, leaving 11 bases between the germline ends. CDR3 length equals 14 residues. CDR3 amino acids: CASGRLTNTGELFF. The CDR3 DNA is TGTGCCAGTGGTAGACTAACGAACACCGGGGAGCTGTTTTTT.

This clone was counted a few times. The chain joins TRBV30 to TRBJ1-3; a weak D match, TRBD1 (6 bases). This CDR3 region has 14 residues. The germline gives CDR1 GTSNPN, CDR2 SVGIG (reference sequence). V dropped 5 bases and J dropped 0 bases, with 11 bases sitting between them. CDR3 residues: CAWGDTGSGNTIYF. CDR3 in DNA: TGTGCCTGGGGGGACACTGGCTCTGGAAACACCATATATTTT.

This clone was seen more than once but under ten times. This chain joins TRBV28 and TRBJ2-7; TRBD2 might be the D (5 bases). Germline CDR1 and CDR2: MDHEN and SYDVKM. The V end lost 6 bases, the J end lost 7 bases, and 7 bases lay between the germline ends. CDR3 length: 10 residues. The chain's CDR3 is CASRREEQYF. The DNA of the CDR3 is TGTGCCAGCAGGAGGGAAGAGCAGTACTTC.

The chain combines TRBV9 with TRBJ1-3; a possible D gene is TRBD1 (5 bases). The CDR3 is made up of 15 amino acids. CDR1 is SGDLS, CDR2 YYNGEE, per germline. V shed 3 bases and J shed 4 bases, with 14 bases lying between them. CDR3 amino acids: CASSEMTAWGNTIYF. CDR3 in DNA: TGTGCCAGCAGCGAGATGACAGCCTGGGGAAACACCATATATTTT.

The CDR3 DNA is TGTGCCACCAGCGTTGGGAGGGACAGGGCGTACGAGCAGTACTTC. This gives the protein CATSVGRDRAYEQYF. The chain carries TRBV15 and TRBJ2-7; 9 nucleotides line up with TRBD1. Germline trimming cut 5 bases from V and 4 bases from J; bases unmatched to any gene: 9. Germline CDR1 LNHNV, CDR2 YYDKDF (reference sequence). The CDR3 extends over 15 amino acids.

The chain uses TRBV28 and TRBJ2-7; possibly TRBD1 for D (6 bases). Germline CDR1 reads MDHEN; CDR2 reads SYDVKM. V lost 7 bases and J lost 6, with 16 bases in between. The CDR3 runs to 13 residues. The CDR3 here is CASITWQGREQYF. CDR3 DNA sequence: TGTGCCAGCATCACCTGGCAGGGGCGCGAGCAGTACTTC.

The V call is TRBV5-1, the J call TRBJ2-3, with TRBD1 matching 7 bases. Trimming at V came to 0 bases and at J to 4 bases, leaving 11 bases not matched to a gene. Germline assignment: CDR1 SGHRS and CDR2 YFSETQ. The CDR3 consists of 17 residues. The CDR3 here is CASSLAYTGDNADTQYF. The CDR3 DNA reads as TGCGCCAGCAGCTTGGCGTATACAGGGGACAATGCAGATACGCAGTATTTT.

The chain uses TRBV9 and TRBJ1-2; D is ambiguous. The CDR3 has 14 residues. Between the trimmed V and J ends, which lost 0 bases and 1 base, there was a span of 7 bases. From germline, CDR1 is SGDLS and CDR2 YYNGEE. The CDR3 spells CASSVGANNYGYTF. CDR3 nucleotides: TGTGCCAGCAGCGTAGGGGCAAATAACTATGGCTACACCTTC.

The gene calls are TRBV7-8 and TRBJ2-7; 9 bases align to TRBD1. There are 14 residues in the CDR3. CDR1 and CDR2 from the germline V gene are SGHVS and FQNEAQ. V lost 4 bases and J lost 6; bases outside the gene matches: 7. The CDR3 DNA reads as TGTGCCAGCAGCTCCGGACAGGGGAAGCGCGAGCAGTACTTC. Translating gives CASSSGQGKREQYF.

This clone was detected only a few times. The chain is built from TRBV18 and TRBJ2-5; 14 bases are shared with TRBD2. The end of the DNA fits TRBJ2-7 better, so the J call may be wrong. CDR1 is KGHSH and CDR2 is LQKENI in the germline V gene. This CDR3 is 16 amino acids long. The CDR3 protein is CASSPPGLAGDYEQYF. CDR3 in DNA: TGTGCCAGCTCACCTCCGGGACTAGCGGGGGACTACGAGCAGTACTTC.

This clone was seen more than once but under ten times. This chain connects TRBV4-1 to TRBJ1-1; D uncertain. The ends were cut back, 0 bases at V and 4 bases at J, with 18 bases in the middle. The CDR3 runs to 17 residues. CDR1 is MGHRA and CDR2 is YSYEKL in the germline V gene. CDR3 sequence reads: CASSQEGLRAKGTEAFF. In DNA form, the CDR3 reads TGCGCCAGCAGCCAAGAGGGGTTGAGGGCGAAGGGCACTGAAGCTTTCTTT.

The chain links TRBV11-2 to TRBJ2-1; 9 positions agree with TRBD1. The V segment lost 5 bases and the J segment 4 bases; nucleotides outside the gene matches: 6. CDR3 length: 15 amino acids. Germline lookup yields CDR1 SGHAT and CDR2 FQNNGV. The CDR3 DNA sequence: TGTGCCAGCAGCGCACAGGGGGCGCGGTACAATGAGCAGTTCTTC. Residues: CASSAQGARYNEQFF.

There are a few counts of this clone. The CDR3 bases are TGCGCCAGCAGGTCGGACAGGGTCAGGGGTGTTCAGTACTTC. It yields the protein CASRSDRVRGVQYF. V and J are TRBV4-1 and TRBJ2-4, with TRBD1 identical over 8 bases. The germline CDR1 and CDR2 sequences are MGHRA and YSYEKL. V gave up 6 bases and J gave up 11 bases; unmatched junction bases: 12. The CDR3 consists of 14 residues.

This clone was seen a handful of times. The gene calls are TRBV30 and TRBJ2-5; TRBD1 aligns across 7 bases. This CDR3 region has 13 residues. The V gene end was trimmed by 8 bases and the J gene end by 5 bases; junction bases not matched to a gene: 11. CDR1 and CDR2 (germline): GTSNPN, SVGIG (reference sequence). The CDR3 DNA follows: TGTGCCACTCTCCAGGGGGTGGACGAGACCCAGTACTTC. It is translated as CATLQGVDETQYF. Variable domain in full (rest from reference TRBV30 and TRBJ2-5): SQTIHQWPATLVQPVGSPLSLECTVEGTSNPNLYWYRQAAGRGLQLLFYSVGIGQISSEVPQNLSASRPQDRQFILSSKKLLLSDSGFYLCATLQGVDETQYFGPGTRLLVL.

This chain links TRBV28 with TRBJ1-5; D not certain. The CDR3 contains 15 residues. Germline V lookup: CDR1 MDHEN, CDR2 SYDVKM. Trimming left V 6 bases short and J 1 base short, with 13 bases between. This CDR3 is CASSSGSSSNQPQHF. The CDR3 nucleotides are TGTGCCAGCAGCTCCGGGTCCAGCAGCAATCAGCCCCAGCATTTT. The full variable domain, its missing parts supplied by reference TRBV28 and TRBJ1-5, is DVKVTQSSRYLVKRTGEKVFLECVQDMDHENMFWYRQDPGLGLRLIYFSYDVKMKEKGDIPEGYSVSREKKERFSLILESASTNQTSMYLCASSSGSSSNQPQHFGDGTRLSIL.

This clone came up a few times. V usage is TRBV4-3 and J usage is TRBJ1-2; 10 bases agree with TRBD1. There are 13 residues in the CDR3. V shed 4 bases and J 6 bases; nucleotides not matched to a gene: 2. Germline-derived CDR1 and CDR2 are LGHNA and YSLEER. Here the CDR3 DNA reads TGCGCCAGCAGCCCGGGGACAGGGGATGGCTACACCTTC. This sequence encodes CASSPGTGDGYTF.

This clone has just a few counts. The rearrangement joins TRBV6-5 to TRBJ1-1; D unresolved. The germline CDR1 and CDR2 sequences are MNHEY and SVGAGI. V lost 4 bases, J lost 4 bases, and 7 bases lay in between. This CDR3 spans 12 amino acids. The chain's CDR3 is CASSSVPTEAFF. The CDR3 DNA reads as TGTGCCAGCAGTTCGGTTCCCACTGAAGCTTTCTTT.